The 28 T cell receptor beta chains reported below all come from one sample, sequenced in a study of shared clonotypes between healthy human individuals. TCRdb keeps only in-frame clones here, not all; method: immunoSEQ multiplex PCR. This sample yields millions of clones, of which over 90% are seen a single time; 0.3% to 0.4% belongs to the top ten. Specimen: naive CD4+ T cells from PBMCs. Subset given: CD45RA+ positively selected. The receptors here all came from a man aged 18 to 30 in good health. Some clones in this sample may be carry-over from other donors' samples.

This clone was found once. The chain carries TRBV5-5 and TRBJ2-2; the D call may be TRBD1 or TRBD2 (5 bases each). With 4 bases removed from V and 2 bases from J, the gap between germline ends came to 12 bases. CDR1 is SGHKS, CDR2 YYEKEE, per germline (reference sequence). The CDR3 spans 15 residues. Here the CDR3 reads CASSQGPTNTGELFF. In DNA, the CDR3 is TGTGCCAGCAGCCAGGGACCGACAAACACCGGGGAGCTGTTTTTT. The entire variable domain, with the rest obtained from reference TRBV5-5 and TRBJ2-2, is as follows: DAGVTQSPTHLIKTRGQQVTLRCSPISGHKSVSWYQQVLGQGPQFIFQYYEKEERGRGNFPDRFSARQFPNYSSELNVNALLLGDSALYLCASSQGPTNTGELFFGEGSRLTVL.

The rearrangement uses TRBV6-5 and TRBJ1-1; D unclear. This CDR3 contains 11 residues. Germline CDR1 and CDR2: MNHEY and SVGAGI. V was pared by 7 bases and J by 7 bases, with 10 bases between. The CDR3 sequence is CASIRKGEAFF. In DNA form, the CDR3 reads TGTGCCAGCATTCGGAAGGGTGAAGCTTTCTTT.

V is TRBV28 and J is TRBJ2-7; D unresolved. The germline CDR1 and CDR2 sequences are MDHEN and SYDVKM. Between the trimmed V and J ends, which lost 6 bases and 0 bases, there was a span of 9 bases. The CDR3 contains 13 residues. CDR3 in DNA: TGTGCCAGCAGGAGAGGCGGCTCCTACGAGCAGTACTTC. Its translation is CASRRGGSYEQYF.

V usage is TRBV15 and J usage is TRBJ2-2; D is ambiguous. Trimming stripped 0 bases from V and 1 base from J, with 6 bases between. Germline V gives CDR1 LNHNV, CDR2 YYDKDF (reference sequence). The CDR3 spans 15 residues. In DNA, the CDR3 is TGTGCCACCAGCAGAGATCCGAGGAACACCGGGGAGCTGTTTTTT. This encodes CATSRDPRNTGELFF.

V is TRBV10-2 and J is TRBJ2-1; tentatively, D is TRBD1 (5 bases). CDR1 is WSHSY and CDR2 is SAAADI in the germline V gene. Between the trimmed V and J ends, which lost 5 bases and 1 base, there was a span of 9 bases. The CDR3 has 14 amino acids. The CDR3 DNA is TGCGCCAGCAGTCTAGACAGATCCTACAATGAGCAGTTCTTC. Protein: CASSLDRSYNEQFF.

In DNA form, the CDR3 reads TGCGCCAGCAGCCAAGGACTCTTCCAAGAGACCCAGTACTTC. Translating it yields CASSQGLFQETQYF. V and J are TRBV4-1 and TRBJ2-5; D is ambiguous. Trimming stripped 1 base from V and 1 base from J, with 7 bases between. CDR1 and CDR2 from the germline V gene are MGHRA and YSYEKL. This CDR3 is built from 14 residues.

This chain links TRBV11-2 with TRBJ2-5; a weak D match, TRBD2 (6 bases). V shed 4 bases and J shed 2 bases, with 11 bases lying between them. The V gene's germline CDR1 is SGHAT and CDR2 FQNNGV. The CDR3 length is 14 residues. For the CDR3, the DNA is TGTGCCAGCAGCTCGGGACTCTTTCAAGAGACCCAGTACTTC. It yields the protein CASSSGLFQETQYF.

The V call is TRBV28, the J call TRBJ2-1, with unresolved D. Trimming took off 8 bases at V and 0 bases at J, with 14 bases between the two ends. CDR1 MDHEN and CDR2 SYDVKM come from the germline V gene. The CDR3 sequence is 15 residues long. CDR3 sequence (DNA): TGTGCCAGCCGCCGGGCTACAAGCTCCTACAATGAGCAGTTCTTC. Its translation is CASRRATSSYNEQFF.

The chain has TRBV11-2 and TRBJ1-1, with D possibly matching TRBD1 (5 bases). The V gene's germline CDR1 is SGHAT and CDR2 FQNNGV. V lost 5 bases and J lost 5, with 15 bases in between. The CDR3 loop spans 14 amino acids. In DNA, the CDR3 is TGTGCCAGCAGCCCCTGGCAGGGTGTGACTGAAGCTTTCTTT. Its protein product is CASSPWQGVTEAFF.

In DNA, the CDR3 is TGCGCCAGCAGCTTGATGGCACTAGCGGAGACGGGTGAGCAGTTCTTC. This translates into CASSLMALAETGEQFF. This sequence joins TRBV5-1 and TRBJ2-1, with 8 bases lining up with TRBD2. Trimming cost V 1 base and J 9 bases; bases outside gene matches: 12. This CDR3 has 16 amino acids. Germline V lookup: CDR1 SGHRS, CDR2 YFSETQ. Looking up the rest from reference TRBV5-1 and TRBJ2-1 gives the full variable domain: KAGVTQTPRYLIKTRGQQVTLSCSPISGHRSVSWYQQTPGQGLQFLFEYFSETQRNKGNFPGRFSGRQFSNSRSEMNVSTLELGDSALYLCASSLMALAETGEQFFGPGTRLTVL.

J is TRBJ2-5 and V is TRBV29-1; 8 nucleotides line up with TRBD2. Germline CDR1 and CDR2: SQVTM and ANQGSEA. The ends lost 6 bases at V and 9 bases at J; junction bases unmatched: 12. The CDR3 is made up of 13 amino acids. CDR3 in amino acids: CSVGGGGRMAQYF. DNA for the CDR3: TGCAGCGTGGGGGGTGGCGGGAGGATGGCCCAGTACTTC.

The rearrangement links TRBV5-1 to TRBJ2-3; 10 positions agree with TRBD2. The CDR3 has 20 residues. From germline, CDR1 is SGHRS and CDR2 YFSETQ. V lost 3 bases, J lost 2 bases, and 18 bases stayed unmatched. Here the CDR3 reads CASSWLPRTSGPRTTDTQYF. CDR3 nucleotide sequence: TGCGCCAGCAGCTGGCTTCCTAGGACTAGCGGACCTCGAACCACAGATACGCAGTATTTT.

This clone was observed a single time. V gene TRBV29-1 combines with J gene TRBJ1-3; D is possibly TRBD1 (6 bases). The germline V gene has CDR1 SQVTM and CDR2 ANQGSEA. The ends were cut back, 5 bases at V and 2 bases at J, with 16 bases in the middle. The CDR3 is 15 residues long. The CDR3 bases are TGCAGCGTTAGTGGGTTCCAGGGGCCTGGAAACACCATATATTTT. Its translation is CSVSGFQGPGNTIYF.

Comment on this clone: The same CDR3 arises from other DNA sequences in this sample as well. V gene TRBV29-1 combines with J gene TRBJ2-5, with TRBD1 identical over 8 bases. The CDR3 is 13 amino acids. V gave up 3 bases and J gave up 2 bases; unmatched junction bases: 2. CDR1 and CDR2 (germline): SQVTM, ANQGSEA. The CDR3 loop is CSVEDRAQETQYF. DNA of the CDR3: TGCAGCGTTGAGGACAGGGCTCAAGAGACCCAGTACTTC.

The V and J genes are TRBV11-2 and TRBJ1-4; 7 bases match TRBD1. This CDR3 is built from 14 residues. Unmatched junction bases numbered 9, after V lost 6 bases and J lost 8 bases. Germline CDR1 reads SGHAT; CDR2 reads FQNNGV. The CDR3: CASRGDSLGEKLFF. For the CDR3, the DNA is TGTGCCAGCAGGGGGGACAGTTTGGGAGAAAAACTGTTTTTT.

The chain uses TRBV28 and TRBJ1-5; D gene unclear. V dropped 5 bases and J dropped 0 bases, with 14 bases sitting between them. The length of the CDR3 is 16 residues. The germline V gene encodes CDR1 MDHEN and CDR2 SYDVKM. Here the CDR3 reads CASSLPQVYSNQPQHF. In DNA, the CDR3 is TGTGCCAGCAGTCTACCGCAGGTCTATAGCAATCAGCCCCAGCATTTT.

The J gene is TRBJ2-1, the V gene TRBV28; 9 bases agree with TRBD1. Germline V lookup: CDR1 MDHEN, CDR2 SYDVKM. V lost 6 bases and J lost 6; bases outside the gene matches: 12. This CDR3 region has 16 residues. The CDR3 DNA reads as TGTGCCAGCAGCCCCACCACAGGGGGCTGGTTCAATGAGCAGTTCTTC. Protein: CASSPTTGGWFNEQFF.

The CDR3, as DNA: TGCGCCAGCAGCCTGACCCTCGGGCCGGTGGAGGAGCAGTACTTC. It codes for CASSLTLGPVEEQYF. This chain uses TRBV5-1 with TRBJ2-7, with D unclear. This CDR3 comprises 15 residues. CDR1 is SGHRS, CDR2 YFSETQ, per germline. Trimming removed 4 bases from V and 7 bases from J, with 21 bases in between.

This clone was detected only a few times. V usage is TRBV9 and J usage is TRBJ1-1; no reliable D call. The germline V and J ends were trimmed by 5 bases and 4 bases, with 12 bases remaining between them. Germline CDR1 reads SGDLS; CDR2 reads YYNGEE. There are 13 residues in the CDR3. CDR3 nucleotide sequence: TGTGCCAGCAGTGGATCGGCCGTCACTGAAGCTTTCTTT. The encoded protein is CASSGSAVTEAFF.

This rearrangement joins TRBV27 to TRBJ1-1; possible D gene TRBD1, 5 bases. In germline, CDR1 is MNHEY, CDR2 SMNVEV (reference sequence). V was shortened by 8 bases and J by 8 bases, with 18 bases between the two germline ends. This CDR3 contains 13 residues. This chain's CDR3 is CASFFHQKGEAFF. CDR3 bases: TGTGCCAGCTTCTTCCATCAAAAGGGGGAAGCTTTCTTT.

The rearrangement uses TRBV11-2 and TRBJ2-7; 9 bases are shared with TRBD1. V lost 5 bases to trimming and J lost 3 bases; unmatched junction nucleotides: 8. The CDR3 runs to 15 residues. The germline CDR1 and CDR2 sequences are SGHAT and FQNNGV. CDR3 in amino acids: CASSVSGTGYYEQYF. The CDR3 nucleotides read TGTGCCAGCAGCGTTTCAGGGACAGGGTACTACGAGCAGTACTTC.

This clone showed up just once. The chain uses TRBV19 and TRBJ1-1, with a weak D call TRBD1 (5 bases). Between the trimmed V and J ends, which lost 5 bases and 10 bases, there was a span of 14 bases. CDR1 is LNHDA and CDR2 is SQIVND in the germline V gene (reference sequence). This CDR3 region has 12 residues. CDR3: CASSSPGGLAFF. The CDR3 DNA follows: TGTGCCAGTAGTTCACCTGGGGGTTTAGCTTTCTTT. The full variable domain, in which reference TRBV19 and TRBJ1-1 provide the parts outside the CDR3, is DGGITQSPKYLFRKEGQNVTLSCEQNLNHDAMYWYRQDPGQGLRLIYYSQIVNDFQKGDIAEGYSVSREKKESFPLTVTSAQKNPTAFYLCASSSPGGLAFFGQGTRLTVV.

V gene TRBV5-4 combines with J gene TRBJ2-3; 7 positions agree with TRBD2. The length of the CDR3 is 15 residues. Germline CDR1 and CDR2: SGHNT and YYREEE (reference sequence). With V trimmed by 6 bases and J by 0 bases, 7 bases remained unmatched. The CDR3: CASTRAGPSTDTQYF. For the CDR3, the DNA is TGTGCCAGCACCAGAGCGGGACCTAGCACAGATACGCAGTATTTT.

Comment on this clone: The identical CDR3 is also encoded by other nucleotide sequences in the sample. This chain links TRBV28 with TRBJ2-5; D possibly corresponds to TRBD1 (6 bases). The CDR3 covers 14 residues. The germline V gene encodes CDR1 MDHEN and CDR2 SYDVKM. The V and J ends lost 6 bases and 2 bases respectively, with 13 bases between them. The DNA for the CDR3 is TGTGCCAGCAGCTCAGACAGGCTTCAAGAGACCCAGTACTTC. This sequence encodes CASSSDRLQETQYF.

The chain employs TRBV19 and TRBJ1-2; D is possibly TRBD1 (5 bases). Trimming took 7 bases from V and 7 from J, leaving 22 bases between them. The CDR3 extends over 15 amino acids. The germline V gene encodes CDR1 LNHDA and CDR2 SQIVND (reference sequence). CDR3 DNA sequence: TGTGCCAGTACGAGGGGATCGGGAGGCATGACTGGCTACACCTTC. Translating gives CASTRGSGGMTGYTF.

This clone came up a few times. The J gene is TRBJ2-2, the V gene TRBV6-5; 9 bases match TRBD2. V was clipped by 5 bases and J by 9 bases; unmatched bases: 7. This CDR3 has 14 amino acids. The germline V gene encodes CDR1 MNHEY and CDR2 SVGAGI. The CDR3 loop reads CASSRLAGAWELFF. For the CDR3, the DNA is TGTGCCAGCAGTCGATTAGCGGGAGCCTGGGAGCTGTTTTTT.

This chain links TRBV7-2 with TRBJ1-5, with 11 positions matching TRBD1. The CDR3 loop spans 16 amino acids. The junction had 6 bases not matched to a gene; V was cut back by 3 bases and J by 5 bases. Germline V gene data show CDR1 as SGHTA and CDR2 as FQGNSA. CDR3 nucleotide sequence: TGTGCCAGCAGCTTTGACTGGGACAGGGGGTATCAGCCCCAGCATTTT. Amino acids: CASSFDWDRGYQPQHF.

The chain recombines TRBV6-6 with TRBJ2-7, with D unresolved. This CDR3 has 15 amino acids. The V end was cut by 5 bases, the J end by 5 bases, with 19 bases between. Germline lookup yields CDR1 MNHNY and CDR2 SVGAGI (reference sequence). CDR3 protein: CASSLVSVPTDEQYF. In DNA form, the CDR3 reads TGTGCCAGCAGTCTGGTCTCCGTGCCTACGGACGAGCAGTACTTC.